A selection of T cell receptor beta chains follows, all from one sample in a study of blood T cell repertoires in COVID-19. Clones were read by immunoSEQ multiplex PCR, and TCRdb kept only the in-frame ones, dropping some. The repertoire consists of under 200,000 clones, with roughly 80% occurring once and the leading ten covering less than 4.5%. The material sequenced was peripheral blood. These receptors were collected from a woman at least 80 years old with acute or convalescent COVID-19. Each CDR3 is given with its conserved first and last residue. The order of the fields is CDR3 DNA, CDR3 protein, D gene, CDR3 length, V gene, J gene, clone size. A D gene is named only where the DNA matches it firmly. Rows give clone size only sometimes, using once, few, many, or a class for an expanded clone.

cdr3_nt: TGTGCCAGCAGCCAAGTTCCGTACATCTCGGTAGCGGGAGCTCAGAGCTCCTACGAGCAGTACTTC
cdr3_aa: CASSQVPYISVAGAQSSYEQYF
d_call: TRBD2
cdr3_length: 22
v_call: TRBV4-2
j_call: TRBJ2-7
clone_size: few

cdr3_nt: TGCGCCAGCAGCTTGGGTGGGAGTGAGACCCAGTACTTC
cdr3_aa: CASSLGGSETQYF
d_call: .
cdr3_length: 13
v_call: TRBV5-1
j_call: TRBJ2-5
clone_size: .

cdr3_nt: TGTGCCAGTAGTATTGCACTAGCGGCCTACGAGCAGTACTTC
cdr3_aa: CASSIALAAYEQYF
d_call: TRBD2
cdr3_length: 14
v_call: TRBV19
j_call: TRBJ2-7
clone_size: .

cdr3_nt: TGTGCCAGCAGCTTACGGGAGACTAGCGGAAGTCGGCAAGAGACCCAGTACTTC
cdr3_aa: CASSLRETSGSRQETQYF
d_call: TRBD2
cdr3_length: 18
v_call: TRBV7-8
j_call: TRBJ2-5
clone_size: .

cdr3_nt: TGTGCCAGTAGTGTAGGGGGGGAGTCGCCCCAGCATTTT
cdr3_aa: CASSVGGESPQHF
d_call: .
cdr3_length: 13
v_call: TRBV19
j_call: TRBJ1-5
clone_size: .

cdr3_nt: TGTGCCAGCAGTCCCCATGACAGGGGGAACTATGGCTACACCTTC
cdr3_aa: CASSPHDRGNYGYTF
d_call: TRBD1
cdr3_length: 15
v_call: TRBV28
j_call: TRBJ1-2
clone_size: few

cdr3_nt: TGTGCCAGCAGTGGGGACAGGGGGAAGCAAGAGACCCAGTACTTC
cdr3_aa: CASSGDRGKQETQYF
d_call: TRBD1
cdr3_length: 15
v_call: TRBV2
j_call: TRBJ2-5
clone_size: .

cdr3_nt: TGTGCCAGCATCTCGACTAGCGGGGCGCAGTACTTC
cdr3_aa: CASISTSGAQYF
d_call: TRBD2
cdr3_length: 12
v_call: TRBV7-2
j_call: TRBJ2-7
clone_size: many

cdr3_nt: TGTGCTAGCAGCCCTACCAGGGGGCAATTGGGGGAGCTGTTTTTT
cdr3_aa: CASSPTRGQLGELFF
d_call: TRBD1
cdr3_length: 15
v_call: TRBV7-7
j_call: TRBJ2-2
clone_size: few

cdr3_nt: TGTGCCATCAGTGGTCAGGCCCACACTGAAGCTTTCTTT
cdr3_aa: CAISGQAHTEAFF
d_call: .
cdr3_length: 13
v_call: TRBV10-3
j_call: TRBJ1-1
clone_size: few